This record covers a single T cell receptor (beta chain). These data originate in a study of blood T cell repertoires in COVID-19. Looking at the study overall: Sites in the United States, Italy and Spain provided acute and convalescent COVID-19 samples. T cells, B-cell-depleted T cells, or PBMCs provided the cDNA or gDNA that served as material.

V lost 5 bases and J lost 6; bases outside the gene matches: 6. Germline V gene lookup returns CDR1 SGHTA and CDR2 FQGNSA. The CDR3 is made up of 14 amino acids. In the source study's methods: Estimation of nucleated cell counts relied on the amplification of reference gene primers. The protocol was immunoSEQ multiplex PCR, while the TCRdb copy is restricted to in-frame clones and leaves out a portion. V, J and clone size derive from that table, while D and trimming were established from the DNA sequence. The sample shows 40,000 to 60,000 clones, approximately 88% of them seen only once. The rearrangement joins TRBV7-2 to TRBJ2-1; 8 positions agree with TRBD2. Sequenced sample: peripheral blood. The receptor was isolated from a man aged 50 to 59 with active COVID-19. The DNA of the CDR3 is TGTGCCAGCAGCGCCTCCGGGACTAGCAATGAGCAGTTCTTC. This sequence encodes CASSASGTSNEQFF.